What follows describes a single TCR beta chain. Its cognate antigen is unknown. The assay was immunoSEQ multiplex PCR, and TCRdb's table has in-frame clones only and misses some. The sample yields approximately 98,000 clones, roughly 87% seen once. The length of the CDR3 is 12 residues. Germline loops: CDR1 LNHDA, CDR2 SQIVND (reference sequence). V lost 8 bases to trimming and J lost 5 bases, with 12 bases between them. This sample is drawn from a study of T cell responses to AZD1222 COVID-19 vaccine. Findings of the study overall: Among spike-specific TCRs, nearly half reportedly target unmutated variant regions.

This chain uses TRBV19 with TRBJ2-5; the D gene could be TRBD1 or TRBD2 (6 bases each). This receptor was obtained from an adult in good health. Sequencing used peripheral blood, obtained on day 0 of MenACWY control vaccination. CDR3 sequence reads: CASQGSGETQYF. The CDR3 DNA is TGTGCCAGTCAGGGGAGCGGGGAGACCCAGTACTTC.